This entry features one T cell receptor beta chain sequence. What it binds is unknown. The germline V gene has CDR1 LGHDT and CDR2 YNNKEL (reference sequence). Between the trimmed V and J ends, which lost 4 bases and 0 bases, there was a span of 13 bases. The CDR3 is 16 amino acids. Repertoires were generated with immunoSEQ multiplex PCR, while TCRdb's copy carries only in-frame clones and drops some. The table lists about 100,000 clones, approximately 90% of them singletons. These data belong to a study of T cell responses to AZD1222 COVID-19 vaccine. Study-wide results and limits: Sampling captured repertoires only after the peak T cell response. Dominant at 160-218 and 743-854, vaccine-associated CD4 TCRs also spanned spike. The study reported that nearly half of spike-specific TCRs target unmutated variant regions. Possibly, clonal diversity was underestimated; donors were largely white British and included more females.

This clonotype was sampled from an adult in good health. The source was peripheral blood, collected on day 0 of MenACWY control vaccination. The gene calls are TRBV3-1 (or the pseudogene TRBV3-2) and TRBJ2-1, with D hard to call. CDR3 in DNA: TGTGCCAGCAGCCCCCGGGCCGGGCGCTCCTACAATGAGCAGTTCTTC. This translates into CASSPRAGRSYNEQFF.